This T cell receptor (beta chain) was sequenced during a study of patients and donors after allogeneic stem cell transplantation. TCRdb itself ran the RT-PCR reads through MiXCR, one entry per CDR3 protein. The sample includes 800,000 to 1,000,000 distinct CDR3 sequences, roughly 18% of them seen just once. Trimming took off 5 bases at V and 2 bases at J, with 12 bases between the two ends. The CDR3 spans 14 residues. The specimen was blood, either unsorted or a sorted T cell fraction (not recorded which). The sequence was collected from a human donor who was either an allogeneic HSCT recipient or a stem cell or donor lymphocyte infusion donor (not recorded which). It is not recorded whose cells these are; they may come from a transplant donor. The chain has TRBV12-3 or TRBV12-4 and TRBJ2-5; TRBD2 might be the D (6 bases). The CDR3 region is CASSRDLPQETQYF. In DNA, the CDR3 is TGTGCCAGCAGTAGGGACTTGCCTCAAGAGACCCAGTACTTC.